The T cell receptor beta chain under discussion was sequenced for a study of CD4 T cell repertoires in COVID-19. Study context: Relabeled CFSE-low cells, IL-2-expanded for 10 days, met spikes from other coronaviruses.

Concerning this clone: The antigen remains unidentified.

The protocol was immunoSEQ multiplex PCR, while the TCRdb copy is restricted to in-frame clones and leaves out a portion. The top ten clones hold more than 2% of a sample with around 8,200 clones, roughly 84% of them seen once. Findings of the study overall: In SARS-CoV and/or HKU1 spike cultures, between about 6 and 25% of SARS-CoV-2 clonotypes reappeared. Sharing of several most expanded SARS-CoV-2-reactive clonotypes across memory subsets suggested intraclonal diversification.

The memory T cells were sequenced right after ex vivo isolation, without culture. Germline lookup yields CDR1 SGDLS and CDR2 YYNGEE. The V gene lost 0 bases and the J gene lost 3 bases, with 12 bases spanning the gap. This CDR3 region has 16 residues. The sequenced sample was effector memory CD4+ T cells from blood, obtained before the COVID-19 pandemic. V and J are TRBV9 and TRBJ2-2; D perhaps matches TRBD2 (6 bases). This sequence was found in a human donor who had COVID-19. The CDR3 bases are TGTGCCAGCAGCGTAGCTCCAGGAGGGGACACCGGGGAGCTGTTTTTT. Translation: CASSVAPGGDTGELFF. The full variable domain, in which reference TRBV9 and TRBJ2-2 provide the parts outside the CDR3, is DSGVTQTPKHLITATGQRVTLRCSPRSGDLSVYWYQQSLDQGLQFLIQYYNGEERAKGNILERFSAQQFPDLHSELNLSSLELGDSALYFCASSVAPGGDTGELFFGEGSRLTVL.